Each of the 3 T cell receptor beta chains below was sequenced from the same sample in a study of T cells after posttransplantation cyclophosphamide. Clones were sequenced by immunoSEQ multiplex PCR, and TCRdb holds only the in-frame ones, with some missing. There are tens of thousands of clones in the sample; 92% occur only once, and around 2.9% lies in the top ten. Material: PBMCs. These receptors all come from a woman between 50 and 59 years old in good health and a related stem cell transplant donor.

The chain uses TRBV28 and TRBJ2-7; maybe TRBD1 (6 bases). This CDR3 comprises 14 residues. CDR1 is MDHEN and CDR2 is SYDVKM in the germline V gene. V shed 6 bases and J shed 4 bases, with 16 bases lying between them. The CDR3, as DNA: TGTGCCAGCAGCCCGACCGGGACACAATACGAGCAGTACTTC. This codes for CASSPTGTQYEQYF.

The chain has TRBV11-1 and TRBJ2-3; TRBD2 matches at 7 bases. The germline gives CDR1 SGHAT, CDR2 FQDESV (reference sequence). J gave up 0 bases and V 5 bases, and 5 bases lay outside the gene matches. CDR3 size: 15 residues. CDR3 sequence (DNA): TGTGCCAGCAGCAGAGCTAGCGGTAGCACAGATACGCAGTATTTT. It yields the protein CASSRASGSTDTQYF.

The chain carries TRBV6-5 and TRBJ1-1; a weak D match, TRBD1 (6 bases). Germline CDR1 and CDR2: MNHEY and SVGAGI. CDR3 length: 12 residues. Trimming took 5 bases from V and 3 from J, leaving 7 bases between them. In DNA, the CDR3 is TGTGCCAGCAGTGGACAGCACACTGAAGCTTTCTTT. This codes for CASSGQHTEAFF.